The clone carrying this T cell receptor (beta chain) was observed a handful of times. The source of the sample is a study of response to subunit inactivated influenza vaccine. The CDR3 spans 12 residues. Germline lookup yields CDR1 SGHDN and CDR2 FVKESK. V was trimmed by 4 bases and J by 6 bases, leaving 9 bases between them. TCRdb reprocessed the RT-PCR reads with MiXCR, giving one entry per CDR3 protein. The sample contains just over 300,000 distinct CDR3 sequences, roughly 22% of which appear only once. This receptor was taken from a man between 50 and 69 years old who received an inactivated influenza vaccine. Sequencing used PBMCs from blood, obtained less than 22 months after vaccination. The rearrangement uses TRBV14 and TRBJ1-2, with D perhaps TRBD1 (5 bases). CDR3 residues: CASSPGADGYTF. The DNA of the CDR3 is TGTGCCAGCAGCCCTGGGGCCGATGGCTACACCTTC.